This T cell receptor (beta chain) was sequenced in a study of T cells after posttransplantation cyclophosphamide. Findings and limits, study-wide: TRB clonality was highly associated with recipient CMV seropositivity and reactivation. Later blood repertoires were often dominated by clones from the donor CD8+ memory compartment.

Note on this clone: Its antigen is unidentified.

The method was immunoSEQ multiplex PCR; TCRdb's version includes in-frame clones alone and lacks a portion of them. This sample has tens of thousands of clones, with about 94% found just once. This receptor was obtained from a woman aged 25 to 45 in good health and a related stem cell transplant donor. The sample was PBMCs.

The CDR3 is CATSTGTAFYEQYF. The DNA for the CDR3 is TGTGCCACCAGCACCGGGACAGCGTTCTACGAGCAGTACTTC. This sequence joins TRBV15 and TRBJ2-7; 7 bases fit TRBD1. The V gene end was trimmed by 4 bases and the J gene end by 3 bases; junction bases not matched to a gene: 6. This CDR3 is built from 14 residues. The germline V gene encodes CDR1 LNHNV and CDR2 YYDKDF (reference sequence).